Described below is a single TCR beta chain sequence and its context. This clone was counted between two and nine times. This clone's antigen is unknown. No qualities accompany the bases; no much larger clone lies one base away. Its CDR3 holds 15 amino acids, cysteine through phenylalanine. Kept here is only the CDR3 DNA, which spans 45 bases and is read in frame from base 1. Per the germline V gene (reference sequence), MNHEY is the CDR1 and SMNVEV is the CDR2. V lost 4 bases and J lost 4 bases; the stretch between them is 13 bases long. The sample is drawn from a study of blood T cell repertoires in COVID-19 (TCRdb year 2020). As for the study more broadly: The collaborator samples originated in the United States, Italy and Spain and spanned the acute and convalescent phases of COVID-19. The prospective study material was composed of cDNA or gDNA derived from T cells, B-cell-depleted T cells, or PBMCs. The dataset comprised deeply sampled blood TCRbeta repertoires from subjects exposed to, actively infected with, or recovered from COVID-19. The repertoires were released in a freely available public database meant as a resource for research on the immune response to SARS-CoV-2. The samples were drawn from two sources: the first 160 participants of the ongoing ImmuneRACE study, and over 1,000 subjects contributed by 6 global collaborators. A de-identified subject ID, COVID-19 status, age in years and sex were almost always included in the sample metadata. Where available, HLA class I and class II types were taken from metadata supplied by the sample provider and were not determined by assay-based typing. Beyond this particular receptor, the publication reports: Clinical and demographic metadata were provided uncurated, with the amount varying by source and participant.

Each collaborating institution followed its own protocols to collect whole blood in K2EDTA tubes. For TCRbeta analysis, collaborators shipped samples in one of three forms: frozen whole blood, isolated PBMCs, or DNA extracted from either of those sample types. TCRbeta CDR3 regions were amplified from genomic DNA by means of the immunoSEQ Assay, a bias-controlled multiplex PCR. Turning to the authors' computational methods: Within the assay, amplification of reference gene primers was used to estimate how many nucleated cells each sample contained. To quantify the absolute abundance of each unique TCRbeta CDR3 rearrangement, sequence reads were collapsed and filtered. For each sample, productive Simpson clonality was calculated by taking the square root of Simpson's diversity index across productive rearrangements. The source is immuneACCESS, and TCRdb retained only in-frame sequences with V and J called. Part of the clones is not carried over; for the studies checked, unresolved V genes explain less than half of this, and the remainder is unexplained. V, J and clone size reflect that table, while D and trimming were determined from the DNA. The sample has about 250,000 clones on record, 70% to 90% of them singletons. The top ten constitute around 5.5% of the sample.

The receptor chain draws on TRBV27 and TRBJ1-4; a tentative D match to TRBD1 spans 5 bases. The TCR comes from a man over 45 with active or convalescent COVID-19. Sequencing input: peripheral blood. The nucleotide sequence reads as follows: TGTGCCAGCAGTTCCTGGGGGGGGAATAATGAAAAACTGTTTTTT. Its translation reads: CASSSWGGNNEKLFF.